The clone carrying this T cell receptor (beta chain) occurred a few times. PCR was performed using 60 Vbeta and 13 Jbeta primers. Clones were sequenced by immunoSEQ multiplex PCR, and TCRdb holds only the in-frame ones, with some missing. The top ten clones hold about 4% of a sample with 150,000 to 200,000 clones, less than 90% of them seen once. This sample is drawn from a study of cytomegalovirus exposure and HLA in healthy donors. Study-wide context: Assignment to the Caucasian-associated ancestry cluster applied to more than 75% of the 350 to 500 genotyped donors.

Material: PBMCs. The TCR comes from a man in his fifties in good health and CMV-seropositive.

The CDR3 sequence: CARGRDGGYTF. CDR3 bases: TGTGCCAGGGGGAGGGATGGGGGCTACACCTTC. The chain recombines TRBV27 with TRBJ1-2; unclear D gene. Trimming left V 9 bases short and J 8 bases short, with 13 bases between. This CDR3 is 11 amino acids long. In germline, CDR1 is MNHEY, CDR2 SMNVEV (reference sequence).